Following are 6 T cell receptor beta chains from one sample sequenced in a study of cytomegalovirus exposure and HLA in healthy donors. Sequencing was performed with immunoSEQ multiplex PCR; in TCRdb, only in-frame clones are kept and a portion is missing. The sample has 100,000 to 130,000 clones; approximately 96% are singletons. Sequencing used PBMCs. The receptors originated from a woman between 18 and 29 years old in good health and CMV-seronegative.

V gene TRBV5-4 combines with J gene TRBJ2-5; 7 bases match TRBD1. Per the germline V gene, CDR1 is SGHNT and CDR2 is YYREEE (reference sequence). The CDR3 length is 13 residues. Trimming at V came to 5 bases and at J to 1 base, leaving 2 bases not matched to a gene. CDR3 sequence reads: CASRWTGQETQYF. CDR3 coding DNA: TGTGCCAGCAGGTGGACAGGCCAAGAGACCCAGTACTTC.

CDR3 DNA: TGTGCCTGGAGTAAGGTTGACAGGGCTAACTATGGCTACACCTTC. It specifies CAWSKVDRANYGYTF. V usage is TRBV30 and J usage is TRBJ1-2; the match to TRBD1 covers 7 bases. The CDR3 is made up of 15 amino acids. V gave up 2 bases and J gave up 0 bases; unmatched junction bases: 6. CDR1 is GTSNPN and CDR2 is SVGIG in the germline V gene (reference sequence).

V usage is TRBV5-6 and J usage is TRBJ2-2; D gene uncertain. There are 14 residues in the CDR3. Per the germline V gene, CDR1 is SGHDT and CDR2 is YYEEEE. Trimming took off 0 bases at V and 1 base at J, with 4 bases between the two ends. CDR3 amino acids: CASSLAGNTGELFF. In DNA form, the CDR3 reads TGTGCCAGCAGCTTGGCAGGGAACACCGGGGAGCTGTTTTTT.

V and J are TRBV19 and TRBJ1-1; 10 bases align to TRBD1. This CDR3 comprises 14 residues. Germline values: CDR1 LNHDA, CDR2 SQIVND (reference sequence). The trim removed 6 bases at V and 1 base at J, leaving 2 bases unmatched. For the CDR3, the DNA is TGTGCCAGTAGGTGGGACAGGGGGAACACTGAAGCTTTCTTT. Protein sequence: CASRWDRGNTEAFF.

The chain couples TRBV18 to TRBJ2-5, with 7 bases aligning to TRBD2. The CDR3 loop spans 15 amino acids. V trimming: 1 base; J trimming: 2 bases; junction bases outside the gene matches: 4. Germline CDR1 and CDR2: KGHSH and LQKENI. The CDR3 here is CASSPLAGPQETQYF. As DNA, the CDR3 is TGTGCCAGCTCACCACTAGCGGGTCCGCAAGAGACCCAGTACTTC.

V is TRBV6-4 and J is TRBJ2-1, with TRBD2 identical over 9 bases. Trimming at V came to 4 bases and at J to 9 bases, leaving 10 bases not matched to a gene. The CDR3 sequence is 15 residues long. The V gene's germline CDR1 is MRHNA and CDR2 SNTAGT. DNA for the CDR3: TGTGCCAGCAGTGTCGAGGCGGGGGGGCCTTTTGAGCAGTTCTTC. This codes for CASSVEAGGPFEQFF.